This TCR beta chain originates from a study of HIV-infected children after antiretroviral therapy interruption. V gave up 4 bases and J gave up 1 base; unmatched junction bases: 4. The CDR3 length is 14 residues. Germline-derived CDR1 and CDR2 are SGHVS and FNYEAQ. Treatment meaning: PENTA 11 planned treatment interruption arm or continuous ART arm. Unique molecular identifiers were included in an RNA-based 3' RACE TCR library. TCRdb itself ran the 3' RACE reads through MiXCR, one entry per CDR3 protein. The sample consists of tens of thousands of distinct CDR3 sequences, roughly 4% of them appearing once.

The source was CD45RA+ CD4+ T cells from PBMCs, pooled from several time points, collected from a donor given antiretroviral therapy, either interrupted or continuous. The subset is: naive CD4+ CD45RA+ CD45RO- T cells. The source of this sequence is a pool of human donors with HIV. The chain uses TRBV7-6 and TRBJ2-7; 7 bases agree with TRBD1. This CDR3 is CASSSRQGSYEQYF. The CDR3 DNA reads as TGTGCCAGCAGCTCCAGACAGGGTTCCTACGAGCAGTACTTC.